The present TCR beta chain was sequenced within a study of OX40 agonist ivuxolimab in advanced cancers. Looking at the study overall: Ivuxolimab, which targeted the costimulatory receptor OX40 (CD134), was an agonistic, fully human IgG2 monoclonal antibody. Intravenous ivuxolimab was administered to patients every 2 weeks at six dose levels: 0.01, 0.1, 0.3, 1.5, 3 and 10 mg/kg. Among the roughly 50 dose-escalation patients, approximately 20 had hepatocellular carcinoma, some 15 melanoma, 9 renal cell carcinoma and 9 head and neck cancer. In the dose-escalation cohort, 82.7% of patients were male, and the mean age was around 60 years, with a range of about 23 to 80. Patients were allowed to have had prior anti-PD-1, anti-PD-L1 or anti-CTLA-4 therapy, and 30% to 40% of the dose-escalation patients had been treated with checkpoint inhibitors. Three dose-escalation patients achieved partial responses, one with hepatocellular carcinoma and two with cutaneous melanoma. Peripheral TCRbeta sequencing was intended to test whether TCR sequence diversity was altered and clonal T-cell expansion was caused by ivuxolimab. The paper covers the monotherapy dose-escalation part of the phase I ivuxolimab trial, which included N of about 50 patients.

Patients with a history of autoimmune disease or receiving systemic immunosuppression were excluded from the trial. Peripheral blood for TCR sequencing was collected from all dose cohorts at baseline, on cycle 4 day 1, and on cycle 7 day 1. Samples were obtained from an open-label, multicenter, first-in-human phase I dose-escalation trial of ivuxolimab. Adults with locally advanced or metastatic head and neck squamous cell, hepatocellular, melanoma or renal cell carcinoma were enrolled in the trial. CD4+ and CD8+ T cells were sorted separately from peripheral blood before TCR sequencing. V and J are truncated by 6 bases and 1 base respectively, leaving an intervening sequence of 6 bases. CDR1 and CDR2, per the germline V gene, are SGHDN and FVKESK. There are 12 amino acids in the CDR3, from cysteine to phenylalanine inclusive. The CDR3 DNA has 36 bases and is translated from base 1. To sequence the TCRbeta CDR3 region, genomic DNA was isolated from the sorted cells. The immunoSEQ Assay was used to sequence the TCRbeta CDR3 regions. TCRdb holds this immuneACCESS table with in-frame rearrangements only. Some clones are missing; in checked studies, unresolved V genes explain under half, and the rest has no known cause. The sample table lists about 91,000 clones, approximately 80% of them with a count of one. The ten largest account for around 1.1% of the sample.

As regards this clone: Which antigen it targets is not known. No much larger clone is present one base from it, and per-base qualities are unavailable.

Broader findings and caveats from the paper: In partial responders in the 0.1-3.0 mg/kg groups, normalized peripheral clonal expansion was found to be among the lowest, especially among CD8+ T cells. The antigen specificity of the peripheral T cells that underwent clonal expansion was not determined. At doses of 0.1 to 3.0 mg/kg, clonal expansion of both CD4+ and CD8+ blood T cells was observed from baseline to week 6. After ivuxolimab, CD8+ T cells had more expanded clones than CD4+ T cells on average. Low levels of normalized T-cell clonal expansion were also seen in some nonresponding patients.

The chain joins TRBV14 to TRBJ2-5, with the D gene not clear enough to name. The TCR sequence derives from an adult with an advanced solid tumor such as melanoma, head and neck, liver or kidney cancer. Sample: CD4+ or CD8+ T cells sorted from blood, taken in a trial of the OX40 agonist ivuxolimab. The encoded CDR3 is CASSRVQETQYF. The base sequence is TGTGCCAGCAGTAGGGTCCAAGAGACCCAGTACTTC.